Below, 12 T cell receptor beta chains from the same sample are listed, as sequenced in a study of PD-L1 blockade in urothelial cancer. Sequencing was performed with immunoSEQ multiplex PCR; in TCRdb, only in-frame clones are kept and a portion is missing. The top ten hold under 15% of the sample, which has 35,000 to 55,000 clones, around 80% seen once. Documented time point: peripheral blood 6 weeks after treatment start. The sequences come from PBMCs, collected around atezolizumab (anti-PD-L1) treatment. The receptor set was obtained from a man aged 60 to 69 with urothelial cancer.

The chain carries TRBV30 and TRBJ2-7; TRBD1 matches 9 bases. Unmatched junction bases numbered 15, after V lost 5 bases and J lost 1 base. The V gene's germline CDR1 is GTSNPN and CDR2 SVGIG (reference sequence). This CDR3 is 17 amino acids long. The CDR3 region is CAWGNPTGTGYSYEQYF. DNA for the CDR3: TGTGCCTGGGGTAACCCCACCGGGACAGGGTATTCCTACGAGCAGTACTTC.

This chain links TRBV30 with TRBJ2-5; D unresolved. The CDR3 length is 12 residues. V lost 2 bases to trimming and J lost 5 bases, with 9 bases between them. Germline V gene lookup returns CDR1 GTSNPN and CDR2 SVGIG (reference sequence). This chain's CDR3 is CAWSTMAETQYF. Written as DNA, the CDR3 is TGTGCCTGGAGTACTATGGCGGAGACCCAGTACTTC.

V usage is TRBV11-2 and J usage is TRBJ2-3; D is possibly TRBD2 (7 bases). The germline CDR1 and CDR2 sequences are SGHAT and FQNNGV. Trimming removed 2 bases at V and 2 bases at J, with 14 bases between. CDR3 length: 16 amino acids. The CDR3 DNA reads as TGTGCCAGCAGCTTAATGGGCCGGGGGGCCACAGATACGCAGTATTTT. Translation: CASSLMGRGATDTQYF.

The genes are TRBV15 and TRBJ2-3; D perhaps matches TRBD2 (6 bases). The germline V gene encodes CDR1 LNHNV and CDR2 YYDKDF (reference sequence). This CDR3 has 13 residues. The germline V and J ends were trimmed by 1 base and 12 bases, with 14 bases remaining between them. Here the CDR3 reads CATSRGLGGSQYF. DNA of the CDR3: TGTGCCACCAGCAGAGGACTAGGAGGGAGTCAGTATTTT.

V and J are TRBV5-6 and TRBJ2-2, with 8 bases fitting TRBD2. Per the germline V gene, CDR1 is SGHDT and CDR2 is YYEEEE. CDR3 length equals 16 residues. The junction had 4 bases not matched to a gene; V was cut back by 3 bases and J by 0 bases. CDR3 in DNA: TGTGCCAGCAGCTCCGTAGCGGGATCGAACACCGGGGAGCTGTTTTTT. Its translation is CASSSVAGSNTGELFF.

The chain has TRBV6-1 and TRBJ1-1, with no clear D. The CDR3 spans 15 residues. Germline V gene lookup returns CDR1 MNHNS and CDR2 SASEGT. V was trimmed by 6 bases and J by 3 bases, leaving 17 bases between them. CDR3: CASRNEGGKDTEAFF. DNA of the CDR3: TGTGCCAGCAGAAATGAGGGCGGGAAGGACACTGAAGCTTTCTTT.

This rearrangement joins TRBV30 to TRBJ2-5, with no clear D. Germline CDR1 reads GTSNPN; CDR2 reads SVGIG (reference sequence). Trimming took 5 bases from V and 0 from J, leaving 4 bases between them. The CDR3 totals 11 residues. The CDR3 is CAWQYQETQYF. For the CDR3, the DNA is TGTGCCTGGCAGTACCAAGAGACCCAGTACTTC. Together with reference TRBV30 and TRBJ2-5, the CDR3 gives the full variable domain: SQTIHQWPATLVQPVGSPLSLECTVEGTSNPNLYWYRQAAGRGLQLLFYSVGIGQISSEVPQNLSASRPQDRQFILSSKKLLLSDSGFYLCAWQYQETQYFGPGTRLLVL.

The chain couples TRBV9 to TRBJ2-3; tentative D call: TRBD1 (6 bases). Germline CDR1 is SGDLS and CDR2 is YYNGEE. V was trimmed by 1 base and J by 4 bases, leaving 13 bases between them. The CDR3 runs to 15 residues. The CDR3 loop reads CASSVRDTRADTQYF. CDR3 nucleotides: TGTGCCAGCAGCGTAAGGGACACACGGGCAGATACGCAGTATTTT.

The rearrangement uses TRBV28 and TRBJ2-2; TRBD1 aligns across 10 bases. Germline V lookup: CDR1 MDHEN, CDR2 SYDVKM. The CDR3 is 18 residues long. V lost 3 bases to trimming and J lost 3 bases; unmatched junction nucleotides: 10. CDR3 nucleotides: TGTGCCAGCAGTTTCGGGACAGGGGATCCACTAGACACCGGGGAGCTGTTTTTT. This translates into CASSFGTGDPLDTGELFF.

The chain uses TRBV7-2 and TRBJ2-3; 13 bases are shared with TRBD2. V lost 2 bases to trimming and J lost 4 bases; unmatched junction nucleotides: 6. Germline V gene data show CDR1 as SGHTA and CDR2 as FQGNSA. This CDR3 is 17 amino acids long. CDR3 protein: CASSLSTSGGIADTQYF. CDR3 sequence (DNA): TGTGCCAGCAGCTTATCGACTAGCGGGGGGATCGCAGATACGCAGTATTTT. The full variable domain, completed using reference TRBV7-2 and TRBJ2-3, is GAGVSQSPSNKVTEKGKDVELRCDPISGHTALYWYRQSLGQGLEFLIYFQGNSAPDKSGLPSDRFSAERTGGSVSTLTIQRTQQEDSAVYLCASSLSTSGGIADTQYFGPGTRLTVL.

This clone was found once. V gene TRBV5-5 combines with J gene TRBJ2-3, with D unresolved. The CDR3 length is 14 residues. The V and J ends lost 0 bases and 0 bases respectively, with 5 bases between them. In germline, CDR1 is SGHKS, CDR2 YYEKEE (reference sequence). CDR3 in DNA: TGTGCCAGCAGCTTGGCTTCTAGCACAGATACGCAGTATTTT. This sequence encodes CASSLASSTDTQYF.

This rearrangement joins TRBV5-1 to TRBJ2-5, with D possibly TRBD2 on 6 matching bases. Between the trimmed V and J ends, which lost 5 bases and 2 bases, there was a span of 13 bases. In germline, CDR1 is SGHRS, CDR2 YFSETQ. The CDR3 runs 14 residues. CDR3 amino acids: CASSSGGAQETQYF. DNA for the CDR3: TGCGCCAGCAGTTCCGGCGGGGCACAAGAGACCCAGTACTTC.